This section outlines one T cell receptor beta chain sequence together with its context. This record comes from a study of patients and donors after allogeneic stem cell transplantation. Trimming took 3 bases from V and 4 from J, leaving 15 bases between them. Germline values: CDR1 SQVTM, CDR2 ANQGSEA. The CDR3 is made up of 14 amino acids. TCRdb independently ran MiXCR on the RT-PCR reads; one entry per CDR3 protein. The data contain some 92,000 distinct CDR3 sequences, roughly 52% of them singletons. J is TRBJ1-1 and V is TRBV29-1; D perhaps matches TRBD1 (5 bases). Sequencing was carried out using blood, either unsorted or a sorted T cell fraction (not recorded which). This sequence originates from a human donor who was either an allogeneic HSCT recipient or a stem cell or donor lymphocyte infusion donor (not recorded which). It is not recorded whose cells these are; they may come from a transplant donor. The CDR3 nucleotides are TGCAGCGTTGATCAATTAGGGGACGGCACTGAAGCTTTCTTT. It is translated as CSVDQLGDGTEAFF.